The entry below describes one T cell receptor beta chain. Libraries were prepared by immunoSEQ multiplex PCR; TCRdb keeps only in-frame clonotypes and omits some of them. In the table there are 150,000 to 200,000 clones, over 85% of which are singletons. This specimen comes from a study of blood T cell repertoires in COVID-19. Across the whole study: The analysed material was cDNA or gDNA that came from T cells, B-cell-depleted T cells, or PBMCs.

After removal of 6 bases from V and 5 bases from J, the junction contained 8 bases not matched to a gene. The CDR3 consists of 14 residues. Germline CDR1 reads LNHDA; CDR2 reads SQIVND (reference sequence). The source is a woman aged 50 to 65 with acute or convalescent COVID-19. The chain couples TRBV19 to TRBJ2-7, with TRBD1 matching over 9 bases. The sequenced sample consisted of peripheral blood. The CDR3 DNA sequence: TGTGCCAGTAGCACCCGACAGGGGGGACACGAGCAGTACTTC. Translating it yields CASSTRQGGHEQYF.